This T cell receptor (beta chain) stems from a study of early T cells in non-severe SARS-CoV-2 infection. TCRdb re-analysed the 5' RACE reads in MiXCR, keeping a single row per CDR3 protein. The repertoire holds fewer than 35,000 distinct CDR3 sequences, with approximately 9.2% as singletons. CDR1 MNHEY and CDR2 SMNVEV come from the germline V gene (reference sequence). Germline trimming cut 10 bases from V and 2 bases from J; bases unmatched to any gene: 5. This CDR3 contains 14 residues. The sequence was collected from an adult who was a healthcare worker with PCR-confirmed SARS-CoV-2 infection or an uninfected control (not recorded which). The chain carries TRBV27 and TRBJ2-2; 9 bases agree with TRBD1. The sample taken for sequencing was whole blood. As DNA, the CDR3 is TGTGCCACCAAGGGACAGGGCAACACCGGGGAGCTGTTTTTT. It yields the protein CATKGQGNTGELFF.